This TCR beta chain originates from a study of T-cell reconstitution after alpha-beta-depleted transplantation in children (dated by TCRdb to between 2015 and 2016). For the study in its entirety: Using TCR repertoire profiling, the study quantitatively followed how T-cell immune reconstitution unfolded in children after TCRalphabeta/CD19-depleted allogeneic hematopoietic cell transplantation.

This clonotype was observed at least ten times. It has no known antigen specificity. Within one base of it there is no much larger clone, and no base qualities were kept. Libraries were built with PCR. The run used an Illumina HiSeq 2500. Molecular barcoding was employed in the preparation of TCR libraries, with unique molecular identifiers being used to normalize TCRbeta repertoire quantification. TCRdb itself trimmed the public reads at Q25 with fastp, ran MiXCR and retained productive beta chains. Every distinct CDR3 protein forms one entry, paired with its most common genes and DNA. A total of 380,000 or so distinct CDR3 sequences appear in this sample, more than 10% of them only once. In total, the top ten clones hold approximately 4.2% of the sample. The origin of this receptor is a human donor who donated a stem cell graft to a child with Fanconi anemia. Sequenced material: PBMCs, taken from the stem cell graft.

The CDR3: CASSLGTQVYGYTF. The base sequence is TGCGCCAGCAGCTTGGGGACACAAGTGTATGGCTACACCTTC. The receptor chain draws on TRBV5-1 and TRBJ1-2, with TRBD1 tentatively as D gene (5 bases match). A distance of 11 bases separates the germline ends of V and J, which lose 0 bases and 5 bases respectively. The CDR3 contains 14 residues, cysteine and phenylalanine counted. CDR3 DNA is the only sequence kept; it has 42 bases, read in frame from the first base. According to the germline V gene, CDR1 reads SGHRS and CDR2 reads YFSETQ.